The 30 T cell receptor beta chains reported below all come from one sample, sequenced in a study of T cells expressing NK-cell markers. From the 5' RACE reads, TCRdb lists one entry per CDR3 protein and no DNA. This repertoire includes approximately 440,000 distinct CDR3 sequences. Source material: blood T cells: a sorted CD56 or NKG2C T cell subset, CD4+ or CD8+ T cells, or bulk PBMC T cells (not recorded which). The receptors here all came from a woman aged 50 to 65 in good health.

The CDR3 sequence: CASSLWVQGDNEQFF. This chain links TRBV11-2 with TRBJ2-1; TCRdb outputs TRBD1, but without DNA this stays unchecked. The germline gives CDR1 SGHAT, CDR2 FQNNGV. This CDR3 is built from 15 residues.

The CDR3 reads CASSLVPQTTFYDTQYF. The chain has TRBV5-1 and TRBJ2-3. The length of the CDR3 is 17 residues. Germline values: CDR1 SGHRS, CDR2 YFSETQ.

The chain employs TRBV7-9 and TRBJ2-1; TCRdb reports TRBD2, a call that lacks DNA to check it against. CDR1 is SEHNR and CDR2 is FQNEAQ in the germline V gene (reference sequence). There are 14 residues in the CDR3. The CDR3 reads CASSLREAAHEQFF.

V gene TRBV25-1 combines with J gene TRBJ1-3. Germline V lookup: CDR1 MGHDK, CDR2 SYGVNS. The CDR3 covers 14 residues. CDR3 sequence: CASSEIGPGNTIYF.

This chain joins TRBV27 and TRBJ2-3; TCRdb's assignment of TRBD1 cannot be checked, as there is no DNA. The CDR3 has 14 residues. Per the germline V gene, CDR1 is MNHEY and CDR2 is SMNVEV (reference sequence). The CDR3 spells CASSSPSRTDTQYF.

The chain has TRBV6-6 and TRBJ2-1; with no DNA, the TCRdb D assignment of TRBD1 cannot be verified. The germline CDR1 and CDR2 sequences are MNHNY and SVGAGI (reference sequence). The CDR3 is 14 amino acids. CDR3 residues: CASSPGTQHNEQFF.

The genes are TRBV12-3 or TRBV12-4 and TRBJ2-3; the D call of TRBD2 rests on TCRdb alone, since no DNA is present to check it. The CDR3 runs 15 residues. The chain's CDR3 is CASTEAGLAPDTQYF.

V gene TRBV9 combines with J gene TRBJ1-2; the TCRdb call, TRBD1, lacks DNA for checking. This CDR3 has 13 residues. Germline V gene lookup returns CDR1 SGDLS and CDR2 YYNGEE. The CDR3 region is CASSRVGAGGYTF.

The V and J genes are TRBV6-1 and TRBJ2-3; lacking DNA, the TRBD2 call made by TCRdb goes unchecked. The CDR3 has 16 residues. Germline V gene sequence: CDR1 MNHNS, CDR2 SASEGT. CDR3 sequence: CASSPTSGSGTDTQYF.

This sequence joins TRBV7-9 and TRBJ2-1. Germline V lookup: CDR1 SEHNR, CDR2 FQNEAQ (reference sequence). The CDR3 contains 14 residues. CDR3 residues: CASSSQLAANEQFF.

J is TRBJ2-5 and V is TRBV3-1; TCRdb picks TRBD1, but there is no DNA to check that call. The CDR3 has 14 residues. From germline, CDR1 is LGHDT and CDR2 YNNKEL (reference sequence). The CDR3 is CASSQDLVGGTQYF.

The chain couples TRBV2 to TRBJ2-1; TCRdb reports TRBD2, a call that lacks DNA to check it against. The CDR3 is 15 residues long. Per germline, CDR1 SNHLY and CDR2 FYNNEI. The CDR3 protein is CASSNRASGSDEQFF.

The CDR3 loop reads CASSWRSGRRLTEEQFF. The chain couples TRBV6-6 to TRBJ2-1; TCRdb reports TRBD2, a call that lacks DNA to check it against. The CDR3 totals 17 residues. Germline lookup yields CDR1 MNHNY and CDR2 SVGAGI (reference sequence).

The chain joins TRBV29-1 to TRBJ2-1; TCRdb calls TRBD1, which cannot be checked without DNA. CDR1 and CDR2 (germline): SQVTM, ANQGSEA. CDR3 length: 13 residues. The CDR3 sequence is CSGEDFGRDEQFF.

The rearrangement joins TRBV12-3 or TRBV12-4 to TRBJ1-5. There are 14 residues in the CDR3. The CDR3: CASSLAGKRGPQHF.

The chain joins TRBV10-3 to TRBJ2-3; the TCRdb call, TRBD2, lacks DNA for checking. CDR1 and CDR2 from the germline V gene are ENHRY and SYGVKD. The CDR3 runs to 18 residues. The CDR3: CAMSRDLLSRGDTDTQYF.

The chain employs TRBV5-1 and TRBJ2-5; TCRdb proposes TRBD1, but this gene call is untestable without DNA. This CDR3 comprises 15 residues. Germline V CDR1 and CDR2: SGHRS, YFSETQ. CDR3: CASSLAGRRQGTQYF.

The J gene is TRBJ2-1, the V gene TRBV4-2. The CDR3 is 14 amino acids. Germline values: CDR1 LGHNA, CDR2 YNFKEQ. CDR3 region: CASSQTRTVNEQFF.

The V and J genes are TRBV12-3 or TRBV12-4 and TRBJ2-2; the D gene TCRdb calls, TRBD1, cannot be checked with no DNA. There are 15 residues in the CDR3. The CDR3: CASSLAQGGTGELFF.

This chain joins TRBV9 and TRBJ1-1; TCRdb calls TRBD1, which cannot be checked without DNA. CDR1 is SGDLS and CDR2 is YYNGEE in the germline V gene. The CDR3 has 17 amino acids. The CDR3 sequence is CASSSPEQGIMNTEAFF.

The rearrangement joins TRBV9 to TRBJ2-1; the TCRdb D gene call, TRBD2, has no DNA to confirm it. CDR1 is SGDLS, CDR2 YYNGEE, per germline. The CDR3 loop spans 16 amino acids. CDR3 amino acids: CASSVARLGLYNEQFF.

The gene calls are TRBV5-1 and TRBJ2-7. This CDR3 is built from 14 residues. Germline CDR1 and CDR2: SGHRS and YFSETQ. The CDR3 spells CASSLENVGDEQYF.

The chain links TRBV11-2 to TRBJ2-3; TCRdb's assignment of TRBD2 cannot be checked, as there is no DNA. The germline CDR1 and CDR2 sequences are SGHAT and FQNNGV. The CDR3 has 17 residues. The chain's CDR3 is CASSEPPEWTNTDTQYF.

The chain is built from TRBV11-2 and TRBJ2-5. The CDR3 length is 16 residues. Germline CDR1 and CDR2: SGHAT and FQNNGV. The CDR3 sequence: CASSLEGSSYQETQYF.

This chain joins TRBV28 and TRBJ2-3; the D gene TCRdb calls, TRBD1, cannot be checked with no DNA. The CDR3 length is 15 residues. CDR1 MDHEN and CDR2 SYDVKM come from the germline V gene. CDR3 protein: CASQELRGSADTQYF.

This CDR3 reads CASRKAGFTDTQYF. The V and J genes are TRBV12-3 or TRBV12-4 and TRBJ2-3; lacking DNA, the TRBD2 call made by TCRdb goes unchecked. The CDR3 totals 14 residues.

The V call is TRBV27, the J call TRBJ2-2; TCRdb reports TRBD2, a call that lacks DNA to check it against. The CDR3 covers 15 residues. Germline CDR1 is MNHEY and CDR2 is SMNVEV (reference sequence). The CDR3 here is CASSFLAGEFGELFF.

This chain joins TRBV12-3 or TRBV12-4 and TRBJ2-3. The CDR3 totals 15 residues. The CDR3 reads CASSPLFASLAFEYF.

The chain links TRBV10-3 to TRBJ2-1; TCRdb gives TRBD2 as the D gene, but with no DNA this cannot be confirmed. CDR3 length: 14 residues. Germline V gene lookup returns CDR1 ENHRY and CDR2 SYGVKD. This CDR3 is CAISDLSGYNEQFF.

The gene calls are TRBV12-3 or TRBV12-4 and TRBJ1-2; TCRdb indicates TRBD1, and absent DNA this call remains unverified. The CDR3 has 12 amino acids. Here the CDR3 reads CASSLNRPGYTF.